Detailed here is one T cell receptor beta chain. Its antigen is not identified. These data come from a study of blood T cells in healthy people across ages. Broader study findings: Using unsorted PBMCs precluded a conclusive naive versus antigen-experienced comparison. Per million T cells, the diversity of TCR beta decreased roughly linearly as age advanced. There were more naive CD4+ cells and higher diversity in long-lived donors than in aged donors.

This CDR3 has 15 residues. From germline, CDR1 is SGDLS and CDR2 YYNGEE. A second PCR of about 6 to 12 cycles used a sample-barcoded 5' primer and a J-beta primer mix. Per-sample output comprised a minimum of 3 million paired-end reads containing CDR3. TCRdb passed the 5' RACE reads through MiXCR, listing each CDR3 protein once. The table records 1.5 million to 2 million distinct CDR3 sequences, 28% of them present only once. The chain recombines TRBV9 with TRBJ2-7, with a weak D call TRBD1 (7 bases). Near its end, the DNA agrees better with TRBJ2-5, so the J call may be wrong. The source is a woman aged 25 to 39 in good health. The sequenced material came from blood. CDR3: CASSVVEGAKETQYF. The CDR3 coding sequence is TGTGCCAGCAGCGTAGTGGAGGGGGCAAAAGAGACCCAGTACTTC.